This T cell receptor (beta chain) was profiled in a study of blood T cell repertoires in COVID-19. Study in general: Specimens from acute and convalescent COVID-19 originated in the United States, Italy and Spain.

This clone appeared once. Germline V lookup: CDR1 ENHRY, CDR2 SYGVKD. CDR3 length: 12 residues. V lost 4 bases, J lost 7 bases, and 7 bases lay in between. TCRdb's table, derived via immunoSEQ multiplex PCR, lists solely in-frame clones and lacks some. This table holds about 230,000 clones, approximately 80% found once. The TCR sequence derives from a man aged 35-49 years with acute or convalescent COVID-19. V and J are TRBV10-3 and TRBJ1-4; no clear D gene. Input material: peripheral blood. The DNA of the CDR3 is TGTGCCATCAGTGTTCACGGTGAAAAACTGTTTTTT. Its translation is CAISVHGEKLFF.